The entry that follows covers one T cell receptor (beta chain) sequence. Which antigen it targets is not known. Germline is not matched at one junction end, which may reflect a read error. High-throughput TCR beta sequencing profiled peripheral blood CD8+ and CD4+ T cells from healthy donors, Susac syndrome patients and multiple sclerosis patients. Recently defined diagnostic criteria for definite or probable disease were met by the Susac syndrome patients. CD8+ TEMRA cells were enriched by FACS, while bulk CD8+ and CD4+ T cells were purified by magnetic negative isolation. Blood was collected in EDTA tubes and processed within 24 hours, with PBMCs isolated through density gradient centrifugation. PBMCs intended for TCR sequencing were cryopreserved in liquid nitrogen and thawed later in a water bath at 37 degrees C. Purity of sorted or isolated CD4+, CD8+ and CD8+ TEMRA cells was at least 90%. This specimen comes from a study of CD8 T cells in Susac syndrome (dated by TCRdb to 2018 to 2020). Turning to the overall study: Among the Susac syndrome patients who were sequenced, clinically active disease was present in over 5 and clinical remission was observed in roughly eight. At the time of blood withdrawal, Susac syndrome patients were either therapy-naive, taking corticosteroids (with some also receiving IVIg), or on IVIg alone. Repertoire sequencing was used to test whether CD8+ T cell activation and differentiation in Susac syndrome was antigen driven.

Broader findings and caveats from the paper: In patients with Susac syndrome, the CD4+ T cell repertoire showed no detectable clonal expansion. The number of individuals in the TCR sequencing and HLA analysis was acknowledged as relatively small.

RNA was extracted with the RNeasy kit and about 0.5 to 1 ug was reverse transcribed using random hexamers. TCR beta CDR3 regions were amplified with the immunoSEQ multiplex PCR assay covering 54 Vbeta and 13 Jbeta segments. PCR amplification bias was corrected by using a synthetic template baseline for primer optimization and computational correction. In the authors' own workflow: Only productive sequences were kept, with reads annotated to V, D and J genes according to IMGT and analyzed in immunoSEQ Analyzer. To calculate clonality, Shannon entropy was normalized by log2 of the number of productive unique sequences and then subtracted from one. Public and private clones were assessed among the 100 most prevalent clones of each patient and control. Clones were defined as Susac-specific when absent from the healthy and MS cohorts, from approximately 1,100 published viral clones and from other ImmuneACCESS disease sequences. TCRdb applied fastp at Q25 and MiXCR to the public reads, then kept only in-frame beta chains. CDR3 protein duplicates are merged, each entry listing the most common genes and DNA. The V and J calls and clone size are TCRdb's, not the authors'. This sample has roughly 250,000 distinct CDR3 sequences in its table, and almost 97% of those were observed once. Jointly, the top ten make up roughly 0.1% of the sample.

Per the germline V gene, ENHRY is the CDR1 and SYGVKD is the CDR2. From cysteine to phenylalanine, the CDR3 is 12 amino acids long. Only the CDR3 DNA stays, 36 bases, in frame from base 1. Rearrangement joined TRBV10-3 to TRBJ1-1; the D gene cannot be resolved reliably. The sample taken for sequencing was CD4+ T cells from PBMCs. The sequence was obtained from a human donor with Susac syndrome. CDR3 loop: CAISESNSEAFF. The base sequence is TGTGCCATCAGTGAGTCGAACAGTGAAGCTTTCTTT.